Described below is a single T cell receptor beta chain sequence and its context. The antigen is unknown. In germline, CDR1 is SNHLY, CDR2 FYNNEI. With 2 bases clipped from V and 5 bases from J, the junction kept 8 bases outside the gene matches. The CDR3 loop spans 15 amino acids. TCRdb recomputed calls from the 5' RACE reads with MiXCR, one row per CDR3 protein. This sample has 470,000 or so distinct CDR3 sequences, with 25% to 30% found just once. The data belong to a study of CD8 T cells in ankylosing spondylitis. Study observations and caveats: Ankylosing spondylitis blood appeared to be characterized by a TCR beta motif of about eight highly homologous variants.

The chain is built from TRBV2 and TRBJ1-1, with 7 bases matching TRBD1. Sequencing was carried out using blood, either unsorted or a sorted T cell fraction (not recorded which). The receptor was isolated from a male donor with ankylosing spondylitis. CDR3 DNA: TGTGCCAGCAGTGAATCAGGCAGGGGGAGAACTGAAGCTTTCTTT. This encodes CASSESGRGRTEAFF.